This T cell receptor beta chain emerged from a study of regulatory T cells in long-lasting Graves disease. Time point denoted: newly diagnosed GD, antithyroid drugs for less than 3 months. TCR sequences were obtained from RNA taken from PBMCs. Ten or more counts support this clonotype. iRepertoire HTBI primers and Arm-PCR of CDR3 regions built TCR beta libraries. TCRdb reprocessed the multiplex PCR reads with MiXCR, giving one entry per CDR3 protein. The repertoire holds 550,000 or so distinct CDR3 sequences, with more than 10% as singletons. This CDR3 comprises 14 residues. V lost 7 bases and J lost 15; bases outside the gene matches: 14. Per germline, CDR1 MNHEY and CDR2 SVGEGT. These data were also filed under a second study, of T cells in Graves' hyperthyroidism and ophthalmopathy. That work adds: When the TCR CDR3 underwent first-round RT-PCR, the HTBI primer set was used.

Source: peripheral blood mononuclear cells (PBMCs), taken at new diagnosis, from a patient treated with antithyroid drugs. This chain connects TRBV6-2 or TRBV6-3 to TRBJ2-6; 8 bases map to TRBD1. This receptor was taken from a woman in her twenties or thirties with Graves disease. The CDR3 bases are TGTGCCAGCACCGCTGGGTACAGGGGGTCTAACCTGACTTTC. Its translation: CASTAGYRGSNLTF.